What follows are 5 T cell receptor beta chains derived from one specimen sequenced in a study of beta chain features in type 1 diabetes. The whole isolated RNA underwent reverse transcription, so sequencing captured expressed TCRB transcripts. Profiled with immunoSEQ multiplex PCR; TCRdb holds only in-frame clones, not every one. There are about 390,000 clones in the sample; over 9% occur only once, and 0.6% lies in the top ten. Their antigens are not known. Findings and limits, study-wide: A moderate, significant TCRB CDR3 shortening appeared in type 1 diabetes across four CD4+ subsets.

Input material: central memory CD4+ T cells from blood. These receptors originate from a man aged 30-40 years with type 1 diabetes.

This chain connects TRBV7-2 to TRBJ2-3, with D possibly matching TRBD1 (6 bases). Germline V CDR1 and CDR2: SGHTA, FQGNSA. V was clipped by 5 bases and J by 4 bases, with 10 bases between them. The CDR3 has 13 residues. In DNA, the CDR3 is TGTGCCAGCAGCCCTCCAGGGGCAGATACGCAGTATTTT. Protein: CASSPPGADTQYF.

This chain joins TRBV19 and TRBJ1-1, with D possibly being TRBD1 (5 bases). Germline lookup yields CDR1 LNHDA and CDR2 SQIVND (reference sequence). V gave up 3 bases and J gave up 5 bases, with 13 bases separating them. This CDR3 region has 14 residues. CDR3 amino acids: CASSIPRVRTEAFF. CDR3 sequence (DNA): TGTGCCAGTAGTATCCCCAGGGTGAGGACTGAAGCTTTCTTT.

In its sample, this clone was seen a few times. V gene TRBV7-9 combines with J gene TRBJ2-3, with a tentative D call TRBD2 (6 bases). In germline, CDR1 is SEHNR, CDR2 FQNEAQ (reference sequence). V shed 3 bases and J shed 8 bases, with 18 bases lying between them. The CDR3 contains 15 residues. The CDR3 DNA sequence: TGTGCCAGCAGCTTCGGAAGACTAGAACGTCGTACGCAGTATTTT. It translates to CASSFGRLERRTQYF. Based on the CDR3 plus reference TRBV7-9 and TRBJ2-3, the full variable domain is DTGVSQNPRHKITKRGQNVTFRCDPISEHNRLYWYRQTLGQGPEFLTYFQNEAQLEKSRLLSDRFSAERPKGSFSTLEIQRTEQGDSAMYLCASSFGRLERRTQYFGPGTRLTVL.

This clone was seen a handful of times. The chain employs TRBV7-2 and TRBJ2-3; 7 positions agree with TRBD2. The germline V gene encodes CDR1 SGHTA and CDR2 FQGNSA. V gave up 4 bases and J gave up 2 bases; unmatched junction bases: 3. The CDR3 has 14 amino acids. This CDR3 reads CASSSSGYTDTQYF. CDR3 in DNA: TGTGCCAGCAGCTCTAGCGGCTACACAGATACGCAGTATTTT.

This chain uses TRBV11-3 with TRBJ2-2; unclear D gene. Germline values: CDR1 SGHNT, CDR2 YENEEA. V lost 5 bases to trimming and J lost 6 bases, with 13 bases between them. The CDR3 spans 14 residues. The CDR3 loop reads CASSPTDGAGELFF. CDR3 DNA sequence: TGTGCCAGCAGCCCGACCGACGGAGCCGGGGAGCTGTTTTTT.